The rows below give T cell receptor beta chains drawn from one sample of a study of blood T cell repertoires in COVID-19. Data came from immunoSEQ multiplex PCR; TCRdb stores just in-frame clones and leaves some out. The sample consists of over 200,000 clones, around 90% of them appearing once. Sequenced sample: peripheral blood. The receptor source for this set is a human donor in a cohort sampled during active COVID-19. The CDR3 runs from the conserved cysteine through the conserved F or W. D genes are given only for firm matches. Some rows mark clone size as missing; the rest say once, few, many or name a class of expanded clone.

>once|TRBJ1-3|TRBV5-1|TRBD1
TGCGCCAGCAGCCTAACCGGGACAGGGAGATCTGGAAACACCATATATTTT
CASSLTGTGRSGNTIYF
>.|TRBJ2-1|TRBV3-1/TRBV3-2|TRBD2
TGTGCCAGCAGCCGAGAGGTCATGGCGGGGGGGCCCCGCGATGAGCAGTTCTTC
CASSREVMAGGPRDEQFF
>.|TRBJ2-7|TRBV7-9|.
TGTGCCAGCAGCTTAGTGGAGTCGGGCTACGAGCAGTACTTC
CASSLVESGYEQYF
>.|TRBJ1-2|TRBV19|TRBD1
TGTGCCAGTAGTATTGCCCAGGGGGCGCGTTATGGCTACACCTTC
CASSIAQGARYGYTF
>once|TRBJ2-3|TRBV30|TRBD2
TGTGCCTGGAGTGATAGCGGGGGGGCCGCAGATACGCAGTATTTT
CAWSDSGGAADTQYF
>many|TRBJ1-2|TRBV4-1|TRBD1
TGCGCCAGCAGCCAAGTGGGACAGGGGGCGCGGGGCTACACCTTC
CASSQVGQGARGYTF
>.|TRBJ1-2|TRBV4-3|.
TGCGCCAGCAGCCAAGATGGACAGCCTCGGCCCTATGGCTACACCTTC
CASSQDGQPRPYGYTF
>.|TRBJ2-7|TRBV28|TRBD2
TGTGCCAGTGTTACTAGCGGGAGTTACTCCTACGAGCAGTACTTC
CASVTSGSYSYEQYF
>.|TRBJ1-2|TRBV7-2|.
TGTGCCAGCAGCCGGCTCCGGGGCTATGGCTACACCTTC
CASSRLRGYGYTF
>.|TRBJ2-7|TRBV5-4|.
TGTGCCAGCAGCCCGAATCAGGGATCCTCCTACGAGCAGTACTTC
CASSPNQGSSYEQYF
>.|TRBJ2-7|TRBV19|TRBD2
TGTGCCAGTAGTATAAGTAGCGGGGCAGCCTACGAGCAGTACTTC
CASSISSGAAYEQYF
>.|TRBJ2-1|TRBV5-8|TRBD2
TGTGCCAGCAGCTACTGGACTAGCGGGGGGGCCCTTATCCATGAGCAGTTCTTC
CASSYWTSGGALIHEQFF
>.|TRBJ1-1|TRBV5-1|TRBD1
TGCGCCAGCAGCCCCAGTCAGGGGGCTGGCACTGAAGCTTTCTTT
CASSPSQGAGTEAFF
>few|TRBJ1-1|TRBV11-2|TRBD1
TGTGCCAGCAGCTCCTTAAGCCCAGGGGGGAACACTGAAGCTTTCTTT
CASSSLSPGGNTEAFF
>.|TRBJ1-3|TRBV4-1|.
TGCGCCAGCAGCCAAGACACAACAGTAAACTCTGGAAACACCATATATTTT
CASSQDTTVNSGNTIYF
>.|TRBJ2-7|TRBV9|TRBD2
TGTGCCAGCAGCGTAGGGTGGGCAGCGGGAGTAGGCGAGCAGTACTTC
CASSVGWAAGVGEQYF
>.|TRBJ1-1|TRBV7-6|TRBD1
TGTGCCAGCAGCTCGGGACAGTTGAACACTGAAGCTTTCTTT
CASSSGQLNTEAFF
>.|TRBJ1-2|TRBV7-2|.
TGTGCCAGCAGCTTAGGAGGGGGGGGTTTCCCTGGCTACACCTTC
CASSLGGGGFPGYTF
>.|TRBJ2-7|TRBV19|.
TGTGCCAGTAGTCCACAGGGAGAGTGGTACGAGCAGTACTTC
CASSPQGEWYEQYF
>.|TRBJ2-5|TRBV7-2|.
TGTGCCAGCAGCTTAATCGTAGGGGGCCAAGAGACCCAGTACTTC
CASSLIVGGQETQYF
>.|TRBJ2-7|TRBV7-2|.
TGTGCCAGCGCGGATCCCCCACTCGAGCAGTACTTC
CASADPPLEQYF
>.|TRBJ2-7|TRBV4-3|TRBD1
TGCGCCAGCAGCCCCAGGACAGGGGGCGGCTACGAGCAGTACTTC
CASSPRTGGGYEQYF
>.|TRBJ2-7|TRBV30|TRBD2
TGTGCCTGGAGAGGGGGTCTTAGGGGACTAGCGGGAATCTATATGGACGAGCAGTACTTC
CAWRGGLRGLAGIYMDEQYF
>once|TRBJ1-4|TRBV25-1|TRBD1
TGTGCCAGCAGTTCGGGACAGGGGGACGAAAAACTGTTTTTT
CASSSGQGDEKLFF
>.|TRBJ1-2|TRBV4-3|TRBD1
TGCGCCAGCAGCCCGACAGGGAACTATGGCTACACCTTC
CASSPTGNYGYTF
>.|TRBJ2-7|TRBV5-1|TRBD1
TGCGCCAGCAGCTTGGAGGGACAGGGGACCTACGAGCAGTACTTC
CASSLEGQGTYEQYF
>once|TRBJ2-6|TRBV5-4|.
TGTGCCAGGAGTACCTCTGGGGCCAACGTCCTGACTTTC
CARSTSGANVLTF
>.|TRBJ2-3|TRBV7-2|TRBD2
TGTGCCAGCAGCTTTAGGCTAGCGGGGGGGACGAGCACAGATACGCAGTATTTT
CASSFRLAGGTSTDTQYF
>.|TRBJ1-2|TRBV7-9|TRBD1
TGTGCCAGCAGCTTCGACCCTCGAGGGGACAGGCATGGCTACACCTTC
CASSFDPRGDRHGYTF
>.|TRBJ2-7|TRBV5-5|TRBD1
TGTGCCAGCAGCTCGTCCTACAGGGGTCTCAGGCGCGAGCAGTACTTC
CASSSSYRGLRREQYF
>.|TRBJ1-3|TRBV4-2|TRBD1
TGTGCCAGCAGCCAAGACTGGACAGGGGGCGCGGGCACCATATATTTT
CASSQDWTGGAGTIYF
>.|TRBJ2-3|TRBV21-1|.
TGTGCCAGCAGCAGCGACAGGGGCAGGGGGGTCGTAGCAGATACGCAGTATTTT
CASSSDRGRGVVADTQYF
>once|TRBJ1-3|TRBV5-1|.
TGCGCCAGCAGCTTCCAGGAGGCTGGAAACACCATATATTTT
CASSFQEAGNTIYF
>.|TRBJ1-1|TRBV6-5|.
TGTGCCAGCAGTTACGGGTTTCAAGGGGAAACTGAAGCTTTCTTT
CASSYGFQGETEAFF
>.|TRBJ1-1|TRBV5-4|.
TGTGCCAGCAGCTCCCAGGGTGTAGCTTTCTTT
CASSSQGVAFF
>.|TRBJ2-7|TRBV5-1|TRBD1
TGCGCCAGCAGCTTTACCCGGGACAGCTACGAGCAGTACTTC
CASSFTRDSYEQYF
>.|TRBJ1-1|TRBV7-2|TRBD1
TGTGCCAGCAGCGAGCGGGACAGGGTTCAGGAAGCTTTCTTT
CASSERDRVQEAFF
>.|TRBJ2-2|TRBV4-1|TRBD1
TGCGCCAGCAGCCAGCCCCCCGGGACAGTTAACACCGGGGAGCTGTTTTTT
CASSQPPGTVNTGELFF
>.|TRBJ2-7|TRBV5-6|.
TGTGCCAGCAGCCCGATCCCCCACAGGGTAGGGGACGAGCAGTACTTC
CASSPIPHRVGDEQYF
>once|TRBJ1-2|TRBV27|.
TGTGCCAGCCGGCCTGTGTTGGGAGAGGGCTATGGCTACACCTTC
CASRPVLGEGYGYTF
>.|TRBJ1-2|TRBV11-2|.
TGTGCCAGCAGCCTCCTTAGTACAGGAACCTATGGCTACACCTTC
CASSLLSTGTYGYTF
>.|TRBJ1-2|TRBV6-6|.
TGTGCCAGCAGTTTGGACCCCCGGGCGGGCGGCTACACCTTC
CASSLDPRAGGYTF
>.|TRBJ2-5|TRBV6-2/TRBV6-3|TRBD1
TGTGCCAGCAGTCTAGGACAGGTCCAGTACTTC
CASSLGQVQYF
>.|TRBJ2-3|TRBV11-3|TRBD2
TGTGCCAGCAGCTCCCGACTAGCGGGGGACTTACTACGCACAGATACGCAGTATTTT
CASSSRLAGDLLRTDTQYF
>.|TRBJ2-7|TRBV6-2/TRBV6-3|.
TGTGCCAGCAGCCCGACTAGCTCCTACGAGCAGTACTTC
CASSPTSSYEQYF
>.|TRBJ2-7|TRBV27|.
TGTGCCAGCAGTTTAATCCCGTTTGCGGGGGCTCTCTACGAGCAGTACTTC
CASSLIPFAGALYEQYF
>.|TRBJ1-4|TRBV5-1|.
TGCGCCAGCAGCTTGGCCGGGGGTTCTCCGATAACTAATGAAAAACTGTTTTTT
CASSLAGGSPITNEKLFF
>.|TRBJ1-2|TRBV27|.
TGTGCCAGCAGATCCTACAGGGAATCTAACTATGGCTACACCTTC
CASRSYRESNYGYTF
>.|TRBJ2-1|TRBV10-3|TRBD2
TGTGCCATCAGTGAGTCAGTGGGAACTAGCGGGGGCAATGAGCAGTTCTTC
CAISESVGTSGGNEQFF
>.|TRBJ1-5|TRBV3-1/TRBV3-2|.
TGTGCCAGCAGCCTAGGGGGGGATCAGCCCCAGCATTTT
CASSLGGDQPQHF
>.|TRBJ1-1|TRBV7-2|TRBD1
TGTGCCAGCAGACCCCGCTCTCAGGGGGGTGAAGCTTTCTTT
CASRPRSQGGEAFF
>.|TRBJ2-7|TRBV6-2/TRBV6-3|TRBD1
TGTGCCAGCAGTTTTGTCGGCAGGGGGCACGAGCAGTACTTC
CASSFVGRGHEQYF
>.|TRBJ1-1|TRBV27|TRBD1
TGTGCCAGCGCATTAACGGGACAGGGGGCGCCTAAAGCTTTCTTT
CASALTGQGAPKAFF